These T cell receptor beta chains were read from a single sample in a study of Graves' ophthalmopathy and Graves' hyperthyroidism. TCRdb reanalysed the multiplex PCR reads using MiXCR and keeps one entry per CDR3 protein. The table shows 200,000 to 300,000 distinct CDR3 sequences, with around 50% occurring only once. The sample consisted of peripheral blood. The receptor source for this set is an adult man with Graves' ophthalmopathy. Both conserved end residues are part of each CDR3. Fields, in order: D gene, V gene, clone size, J gene, CDR3 DNA, CDR3 protein. D genes are given only for firm matches. Clone size is stated in some rows and not others, as once, few, many or a class when expanded.

d_call: -
v_call: TRBV7-9
clone_size: -
j_call: TRBJ2-2
cdr3_nt: TGCGCCAGCAGCCAAGATGGGTGGGCGGGTACCGGGGAGCTGTTTTTT
cdr3_aa: CASSQDGWAGTGELFF

d_call: TRBD1
v_call: TRBV7-6
clone_size: few
j_call: TRBJ2-7
cdr3_nt: TGTGCCAGCAGCTCTCACCGGGACAGGGGATACGAGCAGTACTTC
cdr3_aa: CASSSHRDRGYEQYF

d_call: -
v_call: TRBV7-8
clone_size: -
j_call: TRBJ1-2
cdr3_nt: TGTGCCAGCAGCCTCCACCCAGAGGTAACGGCAGTCTATGGCTACACCTTC
cdr3_aa: CASSLHPEVTAVYGYTF

d_call: -
v_call: TRBV20-1
clone_size: -
j_call: TRBJ2-5
cdr3_nt: TGCAGTGCTAGAGTTCAGCCCGGGGAGACCCAGTACTTC
cdr3_aa: CSARVQPGETQYF

d_call: TRBD1
v_call: TRBV15
clone_size: -
j_call: TRBJ1-4
cdr3_nt: TGTGCCACCAGCAGAGACAGGGGGGGGGAAAAACTGTTTTTT
cdr3_aa: CATSRDRGGEKLFF

d_call: -
v_call: TRBV2
clone_size: -
j_call: TRBJ1-5
cdr3_nt: TGTGCCAGCAGTAACACATGGAGCAATCAGCCCCAGCATTTT
cdr3_aa: CASSNTWSNQPQHF

d_call: TRBD1
v_call: TRBV12-3/TRBV12-4
clone_size: few
j_call: TRBJ2-7
cdr3_nt: TGTGCCTCCGCGTCAGGGACAGGGTACCACGAGCAGTACTTC
cdr3_aa: CASASGTGYHEQYF

d_call: TRBD1
v_call: TRBV29-1
clone_size: -
j_call: TRBJ2-7
cdr3_nt: TGCAGCGTTGACGTCGGACAGGGGTTACCGGGCGAGCAGTACTTC
cdr3_aa: CSVDVGQGLPGEQYF

d_call: -
v_call: TRBV7-2
clone_size: -
j_call: TRBJ1-5
cdr3_nt: TGTGCCAGCAGCTTAGGCACCAATCAGCCCCAGCATTTT
cdr3_aa: CASSLGTNQPQHF

d_call: TRBD1
v_call: TRBV20-1
clone_size: -
j_call: TRBJ2-7
cdr3_nt: TGCAGTGCTTCGACAGGGAACTGCGAGCAGTACTTC
cdr3_aa: CSASTGNCEQYF

d_call: -
v_call: TRBV2
clone_size: many
j_call: TRBJ1-1
cdr3_nt: TGTGCCAGCAGTGTTATGGGGGGCACTGAAGCTTTCTTT
cdr3_aa: CASSVMGGTEAFF

d_call: -
v_call: TRBV30
clone_size: -
j_call: TRBJ1-6
cdr3_nt: TGTGCCTGGAAAAGAGGCCAAAGCCTCCACTTT
cdr3_aa: CAWKRGQSLHF

d_call: -
v_call: TRBV20-1
clone_size: few
j_call: TRBJ1-1
cdr3_nt: TGCAGTGCTAGAGATCTGGGGGCTGAAGCTTTCTTT
cdr3_aa: CSARDLGAEAFF

d_call: -
v_call: TRBV29-1
clone_size: many
j_call: TRBJ1-1
cdr3_nt: TGCAGCGTAGGGCCCCGGGGCACTGAAGCTTTCTTT
cdr3_aa: CSVGPRGTEAFF

d_call: TRBD1
v_call: TRBV29-1
clone_size: many
j_call: TRBJ1-2
cdr3_nt: TGCAGCGTTTCGGGGGGGACAGAGTACGGCTACACCTTC
cdr3_aa: CSVSGGTEYGYTF

d_call: TRBD1
v_call: TRBV7-2
clone_size: -
j_call: TRBJ2-2
cdr3_nt: TGTGCCAGCAGCTTACCCCTTGCCGGACAGGGGGCTATCTCCGGGGAGCTGTTTTTT
cdr3_aa: CASSLPLAGQGAISGELFF

d_call: -
v_call: TRBV24-1
clone_size: once
j_call: TRBJ2-2
cdr3_nt: TGTGCCACCAGTGCAGTCGGACATAGCGGGGAGCTGTTTTTT
cdr3_aa: CATSAVGHSGELFF

d_call: TRBD1
v_call: TRBV3-1
clone_size: -
j_call: TRBJ1-1
cdr3_nt: TGTGCCAGCAGCCGAGGGACAGGCGTCCACACTGAAGCTTTCTTT
cdr3_aa: CASSRGTGVHTEAFF

d_call: TRBD1
v_call: TRBV12-3/TRBV12-4
clone_size: once
j_call: TRBJ2-5
cdr3_nt: TGTGCCAGCAGCCGCCCGGGACAGGGTACTGAGACCCAGTACTTC
cdr3_aa: CASSRPGQGTETQYF

d_call: TRBD1
v_call: TRBV7-3
clone_size: -
j_call: TRBJ1-4
cdr3_nt: TGCGCCAGCAGCCAAGATCGGACAGGGGGCGAAGAAAAACTGTTTTTT
cdr3_aa: CASSQDRTGGEEKLFF